This T cell receptor beta chain derives from a study of T cells in tuberculosis. About the study: CD1B tetramers identified T cells specific for mycobacterial lipid GMM.

After thawing and overnight rest, PBMC were stained with GMM-loaded CD1B tetramer, viability dye and anti-CD3 for sorting. The CD1B tetramers carried C32 glucose monomycolate purified from Rhodococcus equi. PBMC for tetramer sorting were first depleted of CD14-expressing monocytes. About 100,000 tetramer-negative cells were sorted from each donor. The CDR3 has 17 residues. V shed 0 bases and J 5 bases; nucleotides not matched to a gene: 10. Sequencing of TCR-alpha and TCR-beta chains was unpaired. The table came from immunoSEQ multiplex PCR; TCRdb's copy has only in-frame clones and leaves some out. Of approximately 59,000 clones detected, around 81% appear once; the ten largest clones hold 9.5% to 15%.

Specimen: CD1b-GMM tetramer-negative cells sorted from PBMCs. The receptor's source is an adult woman with latent tuberculosis. This chain joins TRBV23-1 and TRBJ2-7; 10 nucleotides line up with TRBD1. TRBV23-1 is an open reading frame whose function is uncertain. CDR3 in amino acids: CASSQSRRQGAFNEQYF. CDR3 coding DNA: TGCGCCAGCAGTCAATCCAGGAGACAGGGGGCATTCAACGAGCAGTACTTC.